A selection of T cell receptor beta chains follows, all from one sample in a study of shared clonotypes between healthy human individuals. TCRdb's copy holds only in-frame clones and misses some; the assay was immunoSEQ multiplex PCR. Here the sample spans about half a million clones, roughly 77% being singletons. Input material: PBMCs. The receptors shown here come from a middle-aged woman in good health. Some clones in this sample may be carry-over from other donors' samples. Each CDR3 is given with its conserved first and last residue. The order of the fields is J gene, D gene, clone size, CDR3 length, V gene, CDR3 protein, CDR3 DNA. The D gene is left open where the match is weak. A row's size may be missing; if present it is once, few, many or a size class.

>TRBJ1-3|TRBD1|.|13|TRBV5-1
CASSLQGENTIYF
TGCGCCAGCAGCTTACAGGGGGAAAACACCATATATTTT
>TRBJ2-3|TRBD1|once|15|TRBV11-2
CASSRSGQATDTQYF
TGTGCCAGCAGCCGATCCGGACAGGCCACAGATACGCAGTATTTT
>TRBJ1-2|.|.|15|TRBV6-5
CASSYLGAKGGGYTF
TGTGCCAGCAGTTACCTGGGGGCAAAAGGAGGTGGCTACACCTTC
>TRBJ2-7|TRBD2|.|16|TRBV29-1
CSGLTSGRYNRYEQYF
TGCAGCGGACTGACTAGCGGGAGGTATAATAGGTACGAGCAGTACTTC
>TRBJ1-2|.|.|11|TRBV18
CASSPGQARTF
TGTGCCAGCTCACCAGGGCAGGCCCGGACCTTC
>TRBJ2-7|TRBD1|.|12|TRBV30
CAMDRAAYEQYF
TGTGCCATGGACAGGGCGGCCTACGAGCAGTACTTC
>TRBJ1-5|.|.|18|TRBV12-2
CASRLRVPDSPSNQPQHF
TGTGCAAGTCGCTTACGGGTGCCCGACAGTCCCAGCAATCAGCCCCAGCATTTT
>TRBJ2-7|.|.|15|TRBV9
CASSVGGATSYEQYF
TGTGCCAGCAGCGTAGGGGGGGCAACATCCTACGAGCAGTACTTC
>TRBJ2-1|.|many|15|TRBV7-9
CASSLGLGLDSEQFF
TGTGCCAGCAGCTTAGGGTTGGGCTTAGACAGTGAGCAGTTCTTC
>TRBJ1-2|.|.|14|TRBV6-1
CASQNLGIHYGYTF
TGTGCCAGTCAAAATCTGGGGATTCACTATGGCTACACCTTC
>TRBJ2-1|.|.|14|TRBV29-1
CSGNRVRDYNEQFF
TGCAGCGGGAACAGGGTAAGGGACTACAATGAGCAGTTCTTC
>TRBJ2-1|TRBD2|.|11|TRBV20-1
CSALAGEGQFF
TGCAGTGCGCTAGCGGGAGAGGGCCAGTTCTTC
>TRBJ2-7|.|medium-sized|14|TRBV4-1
CASSPTRTSYEQYF
TGCGCCAGCAGCCCGACACGAACTTCCTACGAGCAGTACTTC
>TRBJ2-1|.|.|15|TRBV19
CASRWGGGPNNEQFF
TGTGCCAGTAGATGGGGGGGCGGGCCTAACAATGAGCAGTTCTTC
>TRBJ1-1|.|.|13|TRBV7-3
CASSPTENTEAFF
TGTGCCAGCAGCCCGACAGAGAACACTGAAGCTTTCTTT
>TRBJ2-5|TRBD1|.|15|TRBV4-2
CASSQAGTGAETQYF
TGTGCCAGCAGCCAAGCTGGGACAGGGGCAGAGACCCAGTACTTC
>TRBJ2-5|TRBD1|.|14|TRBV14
CASSFNRGQETQYF
TGTGCCAGCAGCTTCAACAGGGGACAAGAGACCCAGTACTTC
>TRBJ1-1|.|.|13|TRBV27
CASSLSTNTEAFF
TGTGCCAGCAGTTTATCCACGAACACTGAAGCTTTCTTT
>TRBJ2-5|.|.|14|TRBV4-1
CASSQGTRTETQYF
TGCGCCAGCAGCCAAGGAACTCGAACAGAGACCCAGTACTTC
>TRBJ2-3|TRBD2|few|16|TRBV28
CATSFVGGRRTDTQYF
TGTGCCACCAGTTTTGTCGGCGGGAGACGCACAGATACGCAGTATTTT
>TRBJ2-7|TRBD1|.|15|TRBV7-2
CASSLGGQGLVGQYF
TGTGCCAGCAGCTTGGGGGGACAGGGATTGGTTGGGCAGTACTTC
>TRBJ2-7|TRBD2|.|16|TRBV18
CASSPGMTSGSYEQYF
TGTGCCAGCTCACCCGGTATGACTAGCGGGAGTTACGAGCAGTACTTC
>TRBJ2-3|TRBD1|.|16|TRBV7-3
CASSLRDSSSTDTQYF
TGTGCCAGCAGCTTAAGGGACAGTTCTAGCACAGATACGCAGTATTTT
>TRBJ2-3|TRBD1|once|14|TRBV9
CASTSGQGPDTQYF
TGTGCCAGCACCTCGGGACAGGGTCCAGATACGCAGTATTTT
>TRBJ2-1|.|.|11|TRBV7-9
CASSFSVEQFF
TGTGCCAGCAGCTTTAGCGTAGAGCAGTTCTTC
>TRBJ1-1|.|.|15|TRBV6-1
CASSEGQLGDTEAFF
TGTGCCAGCAGTGAAGGGCAGCTTGGGGACACTGAAGCTTTCTTT
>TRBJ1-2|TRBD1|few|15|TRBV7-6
CASSSGQGLNYGYTF
TGTGCCAGCAGCTCGGGACAGGGTCTAAACTATGGCTACACCTTC
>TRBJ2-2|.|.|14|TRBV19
CASSEQTNTGELFF
TGTGCCAGTAGCGAGCAGACGAACACCGGGGAGCTGTTTTTT
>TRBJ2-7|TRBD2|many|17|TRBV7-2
CASSLAGTSGTPYEQYF
TGTGCCAGCAGCTTAGCCGGGACTAGCGGGACCCCCTACGAGCAGTACTTC
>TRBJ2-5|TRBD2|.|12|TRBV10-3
CATKREKETQYF
TGTGCCACTAAGCGGGAGAAAGAGACCCAGTACTTC
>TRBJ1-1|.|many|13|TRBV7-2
CASSSDRRREAFF
TGTGCCAGCAGCTCCGACAGGAGACGTGAAGCTTTCTTT
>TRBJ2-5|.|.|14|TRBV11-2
CASSSNVVQETQYF
TGTGCCAGCAGCTCGAACGTGGTGCAAGAGACCCAGTACTTC
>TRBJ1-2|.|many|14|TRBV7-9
CASSHAVSNYGYTF
TGTGCCAGCAGCCACGCCGTTTCTAACTATGGCTACACCTTC
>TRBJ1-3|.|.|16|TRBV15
CATSREVGAGGNTIYF
TGTGCCACCAGCAGAGAAGTAGGGGCAGGTGGAAACACCATATATTTT
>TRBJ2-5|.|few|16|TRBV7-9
CASSYGNDLYQETQYF
TGTGCCAGCAGCTATGGGAACGATTTGTACCAAGAGACCCAGTACTTC
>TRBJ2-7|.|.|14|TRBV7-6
CASSFRQGYYEQYF
TGTGCCAGCAGCTTTCGGCAGGGGTACTACGAGCAGTACTTC
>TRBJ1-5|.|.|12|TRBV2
CASNRVNQPQHF
TGTGCCAGCAATAGGGTCAATCAGCCCCAGCATTTT
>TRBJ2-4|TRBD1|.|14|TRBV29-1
CSVGEGQGRHIQYF
TGCAGCGTTGGAGAAGGACAGGGGAGGCACATTCAGTACTTC
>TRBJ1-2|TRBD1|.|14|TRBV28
CASSYGQANYGYTF
TGTGCCAGCAGTTACGGACAGGCGAACTATGGCTACACCTTC
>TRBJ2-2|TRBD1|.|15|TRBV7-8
CASSKRGDRAGELFF
TGTGCCAGCAGCAAGAGAGGGGACAGGGCCGGGGAGCTGTTTTTT
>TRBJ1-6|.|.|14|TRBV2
CASSVGSPDSPLHF
TGTGCCAGCAGTGTTGGATCCCCCGATTCACCCCTCCACTTT
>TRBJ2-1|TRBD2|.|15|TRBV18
CASSPQREAYNEQFF
TGTGCCAGCTCACCACAGCGGGAGGCCTACAATGAGCAGTTCTTC
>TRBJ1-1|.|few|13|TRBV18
CASSPYSDTEAFF
TGTGCCAGCTCACCTTACTCGGACACTGAAGCTTTCTTT
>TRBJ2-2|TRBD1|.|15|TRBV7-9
CASSLGTGHTGELFF
TGTGCCAGCAGCTTAGGGACAGGCCACACCGGGGAGCTGTTTTTT
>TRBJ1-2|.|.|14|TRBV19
CASRRGGADYGYTF
TGTGCCAGTAGAAGGGGGGGCGCGGACTATGGCTACACCTTC
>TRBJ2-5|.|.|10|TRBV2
CASSEVTQYF
TGTGCCAGCAGTGAGGTCACCCAGTACTTC
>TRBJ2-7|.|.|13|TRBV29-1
CSVGGSPTYEQYF
TGCAGCGTTGGGGGGAGCCCAACCTACGAGCAGTACTTC
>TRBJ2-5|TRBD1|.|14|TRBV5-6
CASSRDREVETQYF
TGTGCCAGCAGTCGGGACAGGGAGGTAGAGACCCAGTACTTC
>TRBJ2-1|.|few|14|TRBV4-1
CASSHIHRLNEQFF
TGCGCCAGCAGCCACATCCACAGGTTGAATGAGCAGTTCTTC
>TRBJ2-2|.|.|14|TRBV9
CASSLLSGTGELFF
TGTGCCAGCAGCCTTCTCTCAGGGACCGGGGAGCTGTTTTTT
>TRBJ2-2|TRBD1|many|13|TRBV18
CASSPTGAGELFF
TGTGCCAGCTCACCTACAGGGGCCGGGGAGCTGTTTTTT
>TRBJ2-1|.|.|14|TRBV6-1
CASSDLRGPDEQFF
TGTGCCAGCAGTGATTTACGGGGGCCGGATGAGCAGTTCTTC
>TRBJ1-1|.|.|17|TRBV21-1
CASSKDRTEISNTEAFF
TGTGCCAGCAGCAAAGATCGCACGGAGATTTCGAACACTGAAGCTTTCTTT